The sequence of this T cell receptor (beta chain) was determined in a study of response to subunit inactivated influenza vaccine. Study findings and constraints: With each seasonal influenza vaccination, the authors suggested, few new T cells are recruited.

Comments on this clonotype: Antigen unknown.

TCRdb processed the RT-PCR reads anew with MiXCR; each CDR3 protein has one entry. The table has 500,000 to 600,000 distinct CDR3 sequences, around 13% seen once. Germline loops: CDR1 SGHRS, CDR2 YFSETQ. V lost 3 bases, J lost 0 bases, and 11 bases lay in between. The length of the CDR3 is 15 residues. The source was PBMCs from blood, collected 12 days after vaccination. The TCR sequence derives from a man aged 45-60 years who received an inactivated influenza vaccine. The chain has TRBV5-1 and TRBJ2-3; tentative D call: TRBD1 (5 bases). Written as DNA, the CDR3 is TGCGCCAGCAGCTGGGTAACAGGAAGCACAGATACGCAGTATTTT. Translating gives CASSWVTGSTDTQYF. Variable domain in full (rest from reference TRBV5-1 and TRBJ2-3): KAGVTQTPRYLIKTRGQQVTLSCSPISGHRSVSWYQQTPGQGLQFLFEYFSETQRNKGNFPGRFSGRQFSNSRSEMNVSTLELGDSALYLCASSWVTGSTDTQYFGPGTRLTVL.